The 13 T cell receptor beta chains below all came from one sample that was sequenced in a study of shared clonotypes between healthy human individuals. Data came from immunoSEQ multiplex PCR; TCRdb stores just in-frame clones and leaves some out. The sample consists of approximately 1,500,000 clones, approximately 98% of them appearing once. The sample consisted of naive CD4+ T cells sorted from blood. The subset is: CD45RA+ positively selected. Receptors were obtained from a man aged 30 to 39 in good health.

This clone was detected only a few times. The chain uses TRBV27 and TRBJ2-7, with 9 positions matching TRBD2. CDR1 and CDR2 (germline): MNHEY, SMNVEV (reference sequence). This CDR3 contains 14 residues. V lost 5 bases to trimming and J lost 5 bases; unmatched junction nucleotides: 7. The CDR3: CASSEVSGRHEQYF. CDR3 in DNA: TGTGCCAGCAGTGAAGTTAGCGGGAGACACGAGCAGTACTTC.

J is TRBJ2-1 and V is TRBV5-6; TRBD1 matches at 10 bases. The junction had 10 bases not matched to a gene; V was cut back by 4 bases and J by 9 bases. Germline loops: CDR1 SGHDT, CDR2 YYEEEE. This CDR3 has 15 residues. As DNA, the CDR3 is TGTGCCAGCAGCACCGGTTGGGACAGGGGTATTGAGCAGTTCTTC. Protein: CASSTGWDRGIEQFF.

Only one count was recorded for this clone. The gene calls are TRBV7-6 and TRBJ2-7; TRBD1 aligns across 7 bases. Trimming cost V 5 bases and J 3 bases; bases outside gene matches: 13. CDR1 and CDR2 (germline): SGHVS, FNYEAQ. CDR3 length equals 16 residues. The CDR3 DNA sequence: TGTGCCAGCAGCACAAGGGACAGAGGGAAACTCTACGAGCAGTACTTC. This sequence encodes CASSTRDRGKLYEQYF.

On this clone: Other DNA sequences within the sample encode an identical CDR3. The chain employs TRBV2 and TRBJ2-5; 10 nucleotides match TRBD1. The J segment lost 5 bases and the V segment lost 6 bases, leaving 3 bases of the junction unmatched. The CDR3 loop spans 13 amino acids. Germline values: CDR1 SNHLY, CDR2 FYNNEI. In DNA form, the CDR3 reads TGTGCCAGCAGAGGACAGGGGGAGGAGACCCAGTACTTC. Translated: CASRGQGEETQYF. Full variable domain (missing parts from reference TRBV2 and TRBJ2-5): EPEVTQTPSHQVTQMGQEVILRCVPISNHLYFYWYRQILGQKVEFLVSFYNNEISEKSEIFDDQFSVERPDGSNFTLKIRSTKLEDSAMYFCASRGQGEETQYFGPGTRLLVL.

The gene calls are TRBV13 and TRBJ2-1, with 11 bases aligning to TRBD2. Trimming removed 6 bases from V and 5 bases from J; junction bases left unmatched: 9. This CDR3 spans 16 amino acids. The germline V gene encodes CDR1 PRHDT and CDR2 FYEKMQ (reference sequence). CDR3 sequence: CASSPTSGSFHNEQFF. The CDR3 region has the DNA TGTGCCAGCAGTCCTACTAGCGGGAGTTTTCACAATGAGCAGTTCTTC.

This chain joins TRBV28 and TRBJ1-2; 9 bases are shared with TRBD1. The CDR3 extends over 11 amino acids. Germline assignment: CDR1 MDHEN and CDR2 SYDVKM. Trimming took 8 bases from V and 8 from J; bases not matched to a gene: 3. In DNA, the CDR3 is TGTGCCAGCGGGACAGGGCTCGGCTACACCTTC. Its translation is CASGTGLGYTF.

The V and J genes are TRBV7-2 and TRBJ2-7; D gene uncertain. V shed 3 bases and J shed 1 base, with 13 bases lying between them. The germline gives CDR1 SGHTA, CDR2 FQGNSA. The CDR3 sequence is 15 residues long. In nucleotides, the CDR3 is TGTGCCAGCAGCTTCCCAAGAGGAGCGTCCTACGAGCAGTACTTC. It is translated as CASSFPRGASYEQYF.

This rearrangement joins TRBV18 to TRBJ2-1; D ambiguous. With 0 bases removed from V and 4 bases from J, the gap between germline ends came to 10 bases. CDR3 size: 15 residues. Germline CDR1 is KGHSH and CDR2 is LQKENI. CDR3 nucleotide sequence: TGTGCCAGCTCACCACCGGCAGTCTTATACAATGAGCAGTTCTTC. The encoded protein is CASSPPAVLYNEQFF.

The gene calls are TRBV19 and TRBJ2-1; 12 positions match TRBD2. Trimming at V came to 5 bases and at J to 8 bases, leaving 10 bases not matched to a gene. Germline V gives CDR1 LNHDA, CDR2 SQIVND (reference sequence). The CDR3 runs to 16 residues. This chain's CDR3 is CASSLDPSGRGYEQFF. CDR3 in DNA: TGTGCCAGTAGTCTCGATCCTAGCGGGAGGGGGTATGAGCAGTTCTTC.

The genes are TRBV28 and TRBJ1-2, with 7 bases matching TRBD1. The junction had 9 bases not matched to a gene; V was cut back by 5 bases and J by 6 bases. The CDR3 runs to 14 residues. Germline-derived CDR1 and CDR2 are MDHEN and SYDVKM. DNA of the CDR3: TGTGCCAGCAGTGGATTCGGACAGGTCAATGGCTACACCTTC. Its protein is CASSGFGQVNGYTF.

About this clone itself: The identical CDR3 is also encoded by other nucleotide sequences in the sample. V usage is TRBV9 and J usage is TRBJ1-4; D gene unclear. Germline CDR1 reads SGDLS; CDR2 reads YYNGEE. V lost 2 bases and J lost 0, with 8 bases in between. This CDR3 has 15 amino acids. In DNA, the CDR3 is TGTGCCAGCAGCGTTGATCAGACAACTAATGAAAAACTGTTTTTT. As protein: CASSVDQTTNEKLFF.

This clone was picked up one time. The chain links TRBV4-3 to TRBJ2-3; maybe TRBD2 (6 bases). Germline CDR1 is LGHNA and CDR2 is YSLEER. This CDR3 is 17 amino acids long. The ends were cut back, 0 bases at V and 1 base at J, with 14 bases in the middle. CDR3 coding DNA: TGCGCCAGCAGCCAAGATCTCGCCGGAGGGGGCACAGATACGCAGTATTTT. Translation gives CASSQDLAGGGTDTQYF.

As for this clone: The sample holds other DNA sequences that translate to the same CDR3. This chain uses TRBV29-1 with TRBJ2-7; TRBD1 matches 12 bases. The CDR3 consists of 14 residues. J lost 4 bases, V lost 6 bases, and 7 bases had no gene match. Per germline, CDR1 SQVTM and CDR2 ANQGSEA. The CDR3: CSVAPGQGAYEQYF. In DNA form, the CDR3 reads TGCAGCGTAGCTCCGGGACAGGGGGCATACGAGCAGTACTTC.